The subject of this entry is one TCR beta chain. As processed by the authors: Amplification from reference gene primers served as the basis for estimated nucleated cell counts. Libraries were prepared by immunoSEQ multiplex PCR; TCRdb keeps only in-frame clonotypes and omits some of them. For V, J and clone size, that table is used; D and trimming come from the DNA. The sample consists of about 200,000 clones, under 90% of them appearing once. The sample originates from a study of blood T cell repertoires in COVID-19. Everyone who took part was roughly 18 to 89 years old, and they came from 24 US areas. The CDR3 loop spans 13 amino acids. V was trimmed by 5 bases and J by 1 base, leaving 10 bases between them. Germline CDR1 SGHRS, CDR2 YFSETQ.

Material for sequencing was PBMCs or T cells enriched from blood (not recorded which). The TCR comes from a woman in her forties or fifties who had been exposed to COVID-19. The genes are TRBV5-1 and TRBJ2-7, with D possibly TRBD1 on 6 matching bases. CDR3 nucleotide sequence: TGCGCCAGCAGAGAGGACAGATCCTACGAGCAGTACTTC. Translating gives CASREDRSYEQYF.